The entry that follows covers one T cell receptor (beta chain) sequence. Its antigen remains unidentified. Collection occurred without any documented infections or immune events in donors. These data originate in a study of identifying expanded T cells in peripheral blood. General study findings and limits: Across healthy donors, higher total template counts meant significantly greater roughly 2-week count variance.

CDR3 length equals 13 residues. The germline V gene has CDR1 SGHTA and CDR2 FQGTGA. Between the trimmed V and J ends, which lost 1 base and 5 bases, there was a span of 7 bases. This table comes from immunoSEQ multiplex PCR, and its TCRdb copy is limited to in-frame clones, with some not included. The sample consists of some 78,000 clones, roughly 84% of them appearing once. What was sequenced was blood. V gene TRBV7-3 combines with J gene TRBJ2-3, with unresolved D. This clonotype originated in a person aged 18 to 75 in good health. The chain's CDR3 is CASSLMFGDTQYF. As DNA, the CDR3 is TGTGCCAGCAGCTTAATGTTTGGAGATACGCAGTATTTT.